The 20 T cell receptor beta chains below come from one sample, sequenced in a study of T cell repertoires in cytomegalovirus infection. No antigen has been identified for these receptors. MiXCR was run by TCRdb on the reads, yielding one entry per CDR3 protein. The sample shows about a million distinct CDR3 sequences, 30% to 40% of them seen only once. The specimen comprised cultured CD8+ T cells from PBMCs, sampled from culture after CMV antigen stimulation. All receptors derive from a human donor in good health (CMV status not recorded). Some clones in this sample may be carry-over from other donors' samples.

The chain links TRBV28 to TRBJ2-5; 12 bases line up with TRBD2. The CDR3 runs to 16 residues. The V and J ends lost 6 bases and 0 bases, in that order; junction bases with no gene match: 5. Germline CDR1 MDHEN, CDR2 SYDVKM. The CDR3 coding sequence is TGTGCCAGCAGCCGACTAGCGGGGGACTACCAAGAGACCCAGTACTTC. Translating it yields CASSRLAGDYQETQYF.

This clonotype was recorded once. The CDR3 DNA reads as TGTGCCAGCAGCTTTCGGGGGCGCCCAGATACGCAGTATTTT. Residues: CASSFRGRPDTQYF. The chain is built from TRBV7-3 and TRBJ2-3; D tentatively reads TRBD1 or TRBD2 (6 bases each). The CDR3 has 14 residues. Trimming left V 3 bases short and J 4 bases short, with 11 bases between. Germline V gene lookup returns CDR1 SGHTA and CDR2 FQGTGA.

The CDR3 DNA is TGTGCCAGCAGTGAAAAGGGGGCGAGACCCCTCCACTTT. Translated, it gives CASSEKGARPLHF. The chain uses TRBV2 and TRBJ1-6; 7 bases align to TRBD1. The V and J ends lost 2 bases and 12 bases, in that order; junction bases with no gene match: 4. This CDR3 spans 13 amino acids. Looked up from germline, CDR1 is SNHLY and CDR2 is FYNNEI.

The gene calls are TRBV19 and TRBJ1-1, with D perhaps matching TRBD1 (6 bases). The CDR3 extends over 14 amino acids. Deletions cut 7 bases from V and 4 bases from J, with 16 bases between. Looked up from germline, CDR1 is LNHDA and CDR2 is SQIVND (reference sequence). The CDR3 sequence is CASTPQGWATEAFF. The CDR3 region has the DNA TGTGCCAGTACTCCGCAGGGGTGGGCCACTGAAGCTTTCTTT.

This clonotype occurred a few times. V usage is TRBV12-3 or TRBV12-4 and J usage is TRBJ2-7; D is unresolved. This CDR3 has 14 residues. Trimming left V 3 bases short and J 5 bases short, with 14 bases between. For the CDR3, the DNA is TGTGCCAGCAGTTTCAACTCCTGGTCCCACGAGCAGTACTTC. It codes for CASSFNSWSHEQYF.

This sequence joins TRBV6-1 and TRBJ1-1, with unresolved D. Looked up from germline, CDR1 is MNHNS and CDR2 is SASEGT. V was pared by 6 bases and J by 0 bases, with 8 bases between. This CDR3 comprises 13 residues. For the CDR3, the DNA is TGTGCCAGCAGGGGCGGTATGAACACTGAAGCTTTCTTT. It is translated as CASRGGMNTEAFF.

This clonotype was picked up a small number of times. This sequence joins TRBV7-9 and TRBJ2-1; maybe TRBD2 (5 bases). Per the germline V gene, CDR1 is SEHNR and CDR2 is FQNEAQ (reference sequence). The CDR3 loop spans 18 amino acids. Trimming stripped 0 bases from V and 1 base from J, with 16 bases between. The CDR3 spells CASSLANPVASSYNEQFF. The DNA for the CDR3 is TGTGCCAGCAGCTTAGCGAACCCAGTAGCGAGTTCCTACAATGAGCAGTTCTTC.

This clonotype appeared a few times. One end of the junction is discordant with germline, which a read error may explain. V is TRBV7-7 and J is TRBJ2-1; a possible D gene is TRBD2 (7 bases). The length of the CDR3 is 14 residues. Germline CDR1 reads SSHAT; CDR2 reads FNYEAQ (reference sequence). This CDR3 is CASSFLRGGDEQFF. CDR3 in DNA: TGTGCTAGCAGCTTCCTCAGAGGGGGGGATGAGCAGTTCTTC.

This chain links TRBV7-6 with TRBJ2-5, with TRBD2 matching over 7 bases. The CDR3 is made up of 16 amino acids. The germline gives CDR1 SGHVS, CDR2 FNYEAQ. V shed 3 bases, J shed 1 base, and the junction held 8 bases outside the gene matches. CDR3: CASSLGGERVQETQYF. As DNA, the CDR3 is TGTGCCAGCAGCTTGGGGGGGGAAAGGGTCCAAGAGACCCAGTACTTC.

The rearrangement joins TRBV7-9 to TRBJ2-2, with TRBD1 matching 8 bases. Looked up from germline, CDR1 is SEHNR and CDR2 is FQNEAQ (reference sequence). V shed 3 bases, J shed 0 bases, and the junction held 9 bases outside the gene matches. This CDR3 is 18 amino acids long. DNA for the CDR3: TGTGCCAGCAGCTTCCGGGACAGGATGCTTACGAACACCGGGGAGCTGTTTTTT. As protein: CASSFRDRMLTNTGELFF.

A word on this clonotype: Given the absence of the conserved phenylalanine or tryptophan at the CDR3 end, a read error is likely. The chain has TRBV19 and TRBJ1-1; D unclear. CDR1 and CDR2 from the germline V gene are LNHDA and SQIVND (reference sequence). V was pared by 4 bases and J by 0 bases, with 6 bases between. The CDR3 length is 13 residues. The CDR3 sequence: CASSTLLNTEAFS. CDR3 DNA: TGTGCCAGTAGTACACTTCTGAACACTGAAGCTTTCTCT.

About this clonotype itself: Relative to the germline gene, one junction end is altered; a read error may explain this. CDR3 sequence (DNA): TGTGCCAACAGTAACAGGGGTGGATATAATGAAAAACTGTTTTTT. Protein: CANSNRGGYNEKLFF. The V call is TRBV2, the J call TRBJ1-4; 7 bases fit TRBD1. CDR3 length: 15 residues. The germline gives CDR1 SNHLY, CDR2 FYNNEI. The full variable domain, in which reference TRBV2 and TRBJ1-4 provide the parts outside the CDR3, is EPEVTQTPSHQVTQMGQEVILRCVPISNHLYFYWYRQILGQKVEFLVSFYNNEISEKSEIFDDQFSVERPDGSNFTLKIRSTKLEDSAMYFCANSNRGGYNEKLFFGSGTQLSVL.

V usage is TRBV19 and J usage is TRBJ2-2, with 9 bases identical to TRBD1. CDR3 size: 16 residues. V was clipped by 5 bases and J by 4 bases; unmatched bases: 8. Germline V lookup: CDR1 LNHDA, CDR2 SQIVND (reference sequence). The CDR3 DNA follows: TGTGCCAGTAGTCCCCTACAGGGGGCTGGCACCGGGGAGCTGTTTTTT. Protein: CASSPLQGAGTGELFF.

This clonotype was recorded only once. V gene TRBV28 combines with J gene TRBJ2-7; D might be TRBD1 (6 bases). V was cut by 3 bases and J by 4 bases, with 10 bases left in between. The CDR3 sequence is 13 residues long. The germline CDR1 and CDR2 sequences are MDHEN and SYDVKM. This CDR3 reads CASSFLRGYEQYV. In nucleotides, the CDR3 is TGTGCCAGCAGTTTTTTAAGGGGGTACGAGCAGTACGTC.

The chain carries TRBV27 and TRBJ2-3; 8 bases match TRBD1. J was trimmed by 1 base and V by 2 bases; bases with no gene match: 8. The CDR3 sequence is 17 residues long. Germline assignment: CDR1 MNHEY and CDR2 SMNVEV (reference sequence). CDR3 DNA: TGTGCCAGCAGTTTACCTCAGGGGGCGCATGGCACAGATACGCAGTATTTT. It translates to CASSLPQGAHGTDTQYF.

In its sample, this clonotype was seen a few times. J is TRBJ2-3 and V is TRBV27, with 11 bases matching TRBD2. Germline trimming cut 5 bases from V and 0 bases from J; bases unmatched to any gene: 10. This CDR3 has 18 amino acids. Germline V gives CDR1 MNHEY, CDR2 SMNVEV (reference sequence). The CDR3 is CASSPTRTSGSSTDTQYF. The CDR3, as DNA: TGTGCCAGCAGTCCCACCAGGACTAGCGGGTCTAGCACAGATACGCAGTATTTT.

The rearrangement links TRBV5-1 to TRBJ2-1, with a possible D match to TRBD2 (5 bases). The length of the CDR3 is 13 residues. Deletions cut 2 bases from V and 6 bases from J, with 9 bases between. Per germline, CDR1 SGHRS and CDR2 YFSETQ. The CDR3 DNA follows: TGCGCCAGCAGCTTACTAGAATCCAATGAGCAGTTCTTC. It encodes CASSLLESNEQFF.

This chain connects TRBV6-1 to TRBJ1-5; D unclear. Germline V gene lookup returns CDR1 MNHNS and CDR2 SASEGT. This CDR3 has 18 amino acids. Trimming stripped 2 bases from V and 4 bases from J, with 21 bases between. The CDR3 loop reads CASSETWQKYVINQPQHF. The CDR3 nucleotides read TGTGCCAGCAGTGAAACGTGGCAGAAGTATGTAATTAATCAGCCCCAGCATTTT.

The chain employs TRBV7-9 and TRBJ1-4; D call uncertain. Trimming left V 5 bases short and J 8 bases short, with 27 bases between. The CDR3 sequence is 18 residues long. Germline loops: CDR1 SEHNR, CDR2 FQNEAQ (reference sequence). This CDR3 is CASSPILVMVPRSEKLFF. Here the CDR3 DNA reads TGTGCCAGCAGCCCAATTTTAGTCATGGTACCCAGGAGCGAAAAACTGTTTTTT.

As to this clonotype: Likely a read error: the CDR3 ends without its conserved phenylalanine or tryptophan. The limits of the CDR3 on the DNA are not certain, so only TCRdb's listed CDR3 is given. This chain joins TRBV4-1 and TRBJ1-1. In germline, CDR1 is MGHRA, CDR2 YSYEKL. The CDR3 adds up to 10 amino acids, both ends counted. The CDR3 loop reads CASSQEQKEE.